Ten or more counts support the clone carrying this T cell receptor beta chain. These data originate in a study of T-cell memory formation after mild COVID-19. Turning to the study itself: Clusters were largely donor specific.

The CDR3 is 13 amino acids. V dropped 1 base and J dropped 6; count of bases not matched to a gene: 2. Germline-derived CDR1 and CDR2 are SGHTA and FQGNSA. UMIs and sample barcodes were carried by the TCR alpha and TCR beta cDNA libraries that 5'RACE produced using constant-segment primers. TCRdb redid the calling of the 5' RACE reads with MiXCR, one entry per CDR3 protein. In the table there are hundreds of thousands of distinct CDR3 sequences, approximately 20% of which are singletons. The specimen sequenced was PBMCs or a T cell subset sorted from them (not recorded which). The chain joins TRBV7-2 to TRBJ2-7; 8 bases align to TRBD1. This clonotype originated in a man younger than 35 who had mild COVID-19 (a few samples of this study predate the infection). Cell type and time point are not known. The CDR3 coding sequence is TGTGCCAGCAGCTTAGGAACAGGGGGCGAGCAGTACGTC. Its translation is CASSLGTGGEQYV.